A single sample gave rise to the 20 T cell receptor beta chains below, sequenced in a study of preoperative IRX-2 immunotherapy in early breast cancer. Described treatment: preoperative locoregional IRX-2 cytokine immunotherapy. Sequencing was performed with immunoSEQ multiplex PCR; in TCRdb, only in-frame clones are kept and a portion is missing. The sample has about 550 clones; 81% are singletons. Sequences were derived from tumor tissue, sampled after IRX-2 immunotherapy. These receptors were obtained from a human donor with breast cancer.

The gene calls are TRBV1 and TRBJ2-7. TRBV1 is a pseudogene. This CDR3 region has 14 residues. This CDR3 reads CASSTRQGGYEQYF. The CDR3 region has the DNA TGCGCCAGCAGCACCCGACAGGGAGGGTACGAGCAGTACTTC.

This clone was observed a few times. CDR3 in amino acids: CASSLGAAGDQPQHF. The CDR3 DNA reads as TGTGCCAGCAGCTTAGGGGCCGCAGGGGATCAGCCCCAGCATTTT. The chain carries TRBV11-3 and TRBJ1-5, with D possibly matching TRBD1 (6 bases). With 1 base removed from V and 5 bases from J, the gap between germline ends came to 12 bases. The CDR3 totals 15 residues. Germline CDR1 reads SGHNT; CDR2 reads YENEEA. Filled out from reference TRBV11-3 and TRBJ1-5, the complete variable domain reads EAGVVQSPRYKIIEKKQPVAFWCNPISGHNTLYWYLQNLGQGPELLIRYENEEAVDDSQLPKDRFSAERLKGVDSTLKIQPAELGDSAVYLCASSLGAAGDQPQHFGDGTRLSIL.

CDR3 DNA: TGCGCCAGCAGCTTGGGACAGGCCCCCTACGAGCAGTACTTC. It translates to CASSLGQAPYEQYF. The chain uses TRBV5-1 and TRBJ2-7, with a weak D call TRBD1 (6 bases). The V gene lost 0 bases and the J gene lost 2 bases, with 9 bases spanning the gap. The CDR3 is 14 amino acids. The germline V gene has CDR1 SGHRS and CDR2 YFSETQ. Together with reference TRBV5-1 and TRBJ2-7, the CDR3 gives the full variable domain: KAGVTQTPRYLIKTRGQQVTLSCSPISGHRSVSWYQQTPGQGLQFLFEYFSETQRNKGNFPGRFSGRQFSNSRSEMNVSTLELGDSALYLCASSLGQAPYEQYFGPGTRLTVT.

This clone was seen only once. The chain couples TRBV7-4 to TRBJ2-7, with D maybe TRBD1 (5 bases). CDR3 length: 14 amino acids. Germline lookup yields CDR1 SGHVT and CDR2 SQSDAQ. Deletions cut 3 bases from V and 2 bases from J, with 11 bases between. The CDR3, as DNA: TGTGCCAGCAGCTTGAGGACCAGGGCCTACGAGCAGTACTTC. It yields the protein CASSLRTRAYEQYF.

The chain has TRBV6-8 and TRBJ1-1, with TRBD1 matching 7 bases. Germline CDR1 reads MNHGY; CDR2 reads SAAAGT. The junction had 7 bases not matched to a gene; V was cut back by 8 bases and J by 7 bases. The CDR3 contains 12 residues. The CDR3 bases are TGTGCCAGCGTATGGGACAGAGGTGAAGCTTTCTTT. The encoded protein is CASVWDRGEAFF.

The J gene is TRBJ1-4, the V gene TRBV19; D possibly corresponds to TRBD1 (5 bases). The germline V gene encodes CDR1 LNHDA and CDR2 SQIVND (reference sequence). Between the trimmed V and J ends, which lost 6 bases and 0 bases, there was a span of 14 bases. The CDR3 extends over 16 amino acids. The CDR3 sequence is CASRVGRGATNEKLFF. CDR3 sequence (DNA): TGTGCCAGTAGGGTCGGTAGGGGCGCAACTAATGAAAAACTGTTTTTT.

V is TRBV6-8 and J is TRBJ1-2; D not certain. V gave up 5 bases and J gave up 8 bases, with 12 bases separating them. Germline CDR1 MNHGY, CDR2 SAAAGT. The CDR3 loop spans 12 amino acids. DNA for the CDR3: TGTGCCAGCAGTGAGAAGGAGCGGGGCTACACCTTC. It encodes CASSEKERGYTF.

The chain employs TRBV6-8 and TRBJ1-1, with TRBD1 identical over 11 bases. CDR3 length: 12 amino acids. In germline, CDR1 is MNHGY, CDR2 SAAAGT. V lost 5 bases, J lost 8 bases, and 1 base stayed unmatched. The CDR3 protein is CASSRTGGEAFF. The CDR3 DNA reads as TGTGCCAGCAGTAGGACAGGGGGCGAAGCTTTCTTT.

The chain links TRBV19 to TRBJ1-5; D not resolved. This CDR3 spans 14 amino acids. The germline V and J ends were trimmed by 6 bases and 6 bases, with 15 bases remaining between them. Germline V gene data show CDR1 as LNHDA and CDR2 as SQIVND (reference sequence). DNA of the CDR3: TGTGCCAGTAGGGAACGGGGAGTCGGTCAGCCCCAGCATTTT. Amino acid sequence: CASRERGVGQPQHF.

The chain combines TRBV5-1 with TRBJ2-2, with TRBD1 matching 11 bases. The V and J ends lost 2 bases and 7 bases, in that order; junction bases with no gene match: 4. This CDR3 spans 15 amino acids. Germline V lookup: CDR1 SGHRS, CDR2 YFSETQ. This CDR3 is CASSFGQGAVGELFF. CDR3 DNA: TGCGCCAGCAGCTTCGGACAGGGGGCCGTCGGGGAGCTGTTTTTT.

The rearrangement uses TRBV11-3 and TRBJ2-3; D remains unclear. CDR3 length: 18 amino acids. Germline values: CDR1 SGHNT, CDR2 YENEEA. Trimming cost V 3 bases and J 0 bases, with 19 bases left between them. The CDR3 sequence is CASSLSLAPGSSTDTQYF. CDR3 DNA sequence: TGTGCCAGCAGCTTGAGCCTCGCCCCCGGTTCTAGCACAGATACGCAGTATTTT.

V and J are TRBV6-8 and TRBJ2-7; 12 bases line up with TRBD2. Looked up from germline, CDR1 is MNHGY and CDR2 is SAAAGT. This CDR3 is built from 19 residues. Trimming took 5 bases from V and 2 from J; bases not matched to a gene: 16. The CDR3 DNA reads TGTGCCAGCAGTCCTTGGGACAGGGAAGGACTAGCGGGGACCTACGAGCAGTACTTC. Translating gives CASSPWDREGLAGTYEQYF.

The chain employs TRBV11-3 and TRBJ2-7; 7 nucleotides align to TRBD1. Germline assignment: CDR1 SGHNT and CDR2 YENEEA. CDR3 length equals 14 residues. Losses at the gene ends were 3 bases for V and 5 bases for J; bases not matched to a gene: 7. As DNA, the CDR3 is TGTGCCAGCAGCTTTGTTGGGACAGCCCACGAGCAGTACTTC. Amino acid sequence: CASSFVGTAHEQYF.

The CDR3 region is CASSILGLEETQYF. The CDR3 nucleotides read TGTGCCAGTAGTATATTGGGTCTAGAGGAGACCCAGTACTTC. The chain carries TRBV19 and TRBJ2-5; D not resolved. Trimming took off 2 bases at V and 5 bases at J, with 12 bases between the two ends. The germline V gene has CDR1 LNHDA and CDR2 SQIVND (reference sequence). The CDR3 spans 14 residues.

The V and J genes are TRBV6-8 and TRBJ2-6; TRBD2 aligns across 8 bases. This CDR3 spans 15 amino acids. CDR1 is MNHGY, CDR2 SAAAGT, per germline. J lost 12 bases, V lost 2 bases, and 9 bases had no gene match. CDR3 in DNA: TGTGCCAGCAGTTACACGATACTAGCGGCGGGCGTCCTGACTTTC. Translation gives CASSYTILAAGVLTF.

In its sample, this clone was seen a few times. The V gene is TRBV28, the J gene TRBJ2-2; D not resolved. From germline, CDR1 is MDHEN and CDR2 SYDVKM. The V and J ends lost 3 bases and 6 bases respectively, with 5 bases between them. The CDR3 length is 12 residues. The CDR3 nucleotides read TGTGCCAGCAGTTTGATCCCCGGGGAGCTGTTTTTT. Its protein product is CASSLIPGELFF.

This clone was seen a single time. The chain links TRBV28 to TRBJ2-7; 9 nucleotides match TRBD2. Germline V gene sequence: CDR1 MDHEN, CDR2 SYDVKM. V shed 5 bases, J shed 5 bases, and the junction held 7 bases outside the gene matches. The CDR3 is 14 residues long. The CDR3 is CASSLIAGAHEQYF. The CDR3 DNA is TGTGCCAGCAGTCTGATAGCGGGAGCCCACGAGCAGTACTTC.

The V gene is TRBV19, the J gene TRBJ1-2; D is unclear. The CDR3 spans 13 residues. In germline, CDR1 is LNHDA, CDR2 SQIVND (reference sequence). The V end lost 3 bases, the J end lost 5 bases, and 10 bases lay between the germline ends. CDR3 DNA: TGTGCCAGTAGTATCCTCGACCGATATGGCTACACCTTC. Translation gives CASSILDRYGYTF.

This clone was seen once. The chain links TRBV11-3 to TRBJ1-5, with D perhaps TRBD1 (6 bases). Trimming took 4 bases from V and 1 from J, leaving 14 bases between them. The length of the CDR3 is 16 residues. Germline V CDR1 and CDR2: SGHNT, YENEEA. The CDR3 nucleotides read TGTGCCAGCAGCTCCCAGACAGGACAGAGCAATCAGCCCCAGCATTTT. Amino acid sequence: CASSSQTGQSNQPQHF.

This rearrangement joins TRBV18 to TRBJ2-5; 11 bases are shared with TRBD2. Losses at the gene ends were 5 bases for V and 5 bases for J; bases not matched to a gene: 4. This CDR3 comprises 14 residues. CDR1 is KGHSH, CDR2 LQKENI, per germline. The CDR3 here is CASSTGTSGETQYF. The CDR3 DNA follows: TGTGCCAGCTCAACCGGGACTAGCGGCGAGACCCAGTACTTC.